The 8 T cell receptor beta chains reported below all come from one sample, sequenced in a study. TCRdb re-analysed the 5' RACE reads in MiXCR, keeping a single row per CDR3 protein. Of tens of thousands of distinct CDR3 sequences listed, about 28% are singletons. Sequencing was carried out using tumor-infiltrating memory CD4+ T cells sorted from the breast tumor. The subset here: memory CD4+ T cells, CD4+CD45RO+CD25-. The receptors here all came from a female donor with breast cancer.

The chain couples TRBV6-5 to TRBJ1-1; the D gene is possibly TRBD1 (5 bases). This CDR3 has 14 amino acids. Trimming removed 7 bases from V and 6 bases from J, with 18 bases in between. The germline V gene has CDR1 MNHEY and CDR2 SVGAGI. Here the CDR3 reads CASTLNSGRSEAFF. The CDR3 DNA follows: TGTGCCAGCACCCTAAACTCAGGGCGATCTGAAGCTTTCTTT.

The V gene is TRBV5-1, the J gene TRBJ2-1; 12 bases line up with TRBD2. The CDR3 is 16 amino acids. Looked up from germline, CDR1 is SGHRS and CDR2 is YFSETQ. V was clipped by 6 bases and J by 1 base; unmatched bases: 5. CDR3 coding DNA: TGCGCCAGCAAGGGACTAGCGGGTGATTCCTACAATGAGCAGTTCTTC. This sequence encodes CASKGLAGDSYNEQFF.

This clonotype has more than one count but fewer than ten. This chain uses TRBV7-2 with TRBJ2-7; TRBD2 agrees at 7 bases. J was trimmed by 5 bases and V by 2 bases; bases with no gene match: 6. The CDR3 totals 14 residues. The V gene's germline CDR1 is SGHTA and CDR2 FQGNSA. The CDR3 bases are TGTGCCAGCAGCTTACAGACTAGCTACCACGAGCAGTACTTC. This translates into CASSLQTSYHEQYF.

This clonotype was counted many times. V gene TRBV7-9 combines with J gene TRBJ1-5; D unresolved. Germline V lookup: CDR1 SEHNR, CDR2 FQNEAQ (reference sequence). The V gene lost 4 bases and the J gene lost 6 bases, with 10 bases spanning the gap. The CDR3 loop spans 13 amino acids. The CDR3 DNA reads as TGTGCCAGCAGCTACCTCGATTCTCAGCCCCAGCATTTT. This codes for CASSYLDSQPQHF.

This clonotype was seen only a few times. The rearrangement uses TRBV20-1 and TRBJ2-7; no firm D call. CDR1 is DFQATT and CDR2 is SNEGSKA in the germline V gene (reference sequence). This CDR3 has 13 amino acids. V gave up 6 bases and J gave up 0 bases, with 12 bases separating them. The CDR3 bases are TGCAGTGCCGGACGACTTGGCTCCTACGAGCAGTACTTC. This translates into CSAGRLGSYEQYF.

The rearrangement links TRBV7-3 to TRBJ1-1; no definite D call. The germline CDR1 and CDR2 sequences are SGHTA and FQGTGA. Trimming left V 3 bases short and J 2 bases short, with 13 bases between. This CDR3 is 15 amino acids long. CDR3 residues: CASSFLQLGNTEAFF. CDR3 DNA sequence: TGTGCCAGCAGCTTCTTACAGCTAGGAAACACTGAAGCTTTCTTT.

The rearrangement joins TRBV7-8 to TRBJ1-3, with 8 nucleotides matching TRBD1. Germline CDR1 reads SGHVS; CDR2 reads FQNEAQ. The CDR3 spans 16 residues. The junction had 6 bases not matched to a gene; V was cut back by 1 base and J by 4 bases. The CDR3 is CASSLVQGARGNTIYF. The DNA for the CDR3 is TGTGCCAGCAGCTTAGTCCAGGGGGCAAGGGGAAACACCATATATTTT.

The genes are TRBV6-1 and TRBJ2-7, with 9 bases lining up with TRBD1. CDR3 length equals 16 residues. CDR1 and CDR2 from the germline V gene are MNHNS and SASEGT. After removal of 5 bases from V and 3 bases from J, the junction contained 11 bases not matched to a gene. In DNA form, the CDR3 reads TGTGCCAGCAGTTACTCACAGGGGGCTTTTGTCTACGAGCAGTACTTC. It yields the protein CASSYSQGAFVYEQYF.